Reported below is one T cell receptor beta chain. The antigen remains undetermined. The data derive from a study of vaccination and CD4 T cells after COVID-19. Turning to the study itself: Post-vaccine sampling followed dose two by a median about 72 days (range 14 to 241).

Germline CDR1 is SSHAT and CDR2 is FNYEAQ (reference sequence). The CDR3 is made up of 12 amino acids. Trimming removed 5 bases from V and 5 bases from J, with 9 bases in between. Indicated treatment: approximately nine-day PBMC culture with coronavirus spike peptide pools or control peptides (ViraFEST assay). Via ViraFEST, peptide pools expanded antigen-specific T cells before TCR sequencing. From the roughly ten-day cultures, CD4+ T cells were isolated by negative selection. The Oncomine TCR Beta short-read assay was applied to DNA of cultured CD4+ T cells. Cultured CD4+ T cells yielded the extracted genomic DNA. TCRdb ran MiXCR on the PCR reads and lists one entry per CDR3 protein. The data contain 15,000 to 20,000 distinct CDR3 sequences, approximately 48% of them singletons.

Sequencing used CD4+ T cells from blood, cultured in vitro, obtained before SARS-CoV-2 vaccination. V is TRBV7-7 and J is TRBJ2-5, with D possibly being TRBD2 (6 bases). The TCR sequence derives from a human donor who had recovered from COVID-19. Written as DNA, the CDR3 is TGTGCCAGCAGCCAGGCGGGGGAGACCCAGTACTTC. Translating gives CASSQAGETQYF.